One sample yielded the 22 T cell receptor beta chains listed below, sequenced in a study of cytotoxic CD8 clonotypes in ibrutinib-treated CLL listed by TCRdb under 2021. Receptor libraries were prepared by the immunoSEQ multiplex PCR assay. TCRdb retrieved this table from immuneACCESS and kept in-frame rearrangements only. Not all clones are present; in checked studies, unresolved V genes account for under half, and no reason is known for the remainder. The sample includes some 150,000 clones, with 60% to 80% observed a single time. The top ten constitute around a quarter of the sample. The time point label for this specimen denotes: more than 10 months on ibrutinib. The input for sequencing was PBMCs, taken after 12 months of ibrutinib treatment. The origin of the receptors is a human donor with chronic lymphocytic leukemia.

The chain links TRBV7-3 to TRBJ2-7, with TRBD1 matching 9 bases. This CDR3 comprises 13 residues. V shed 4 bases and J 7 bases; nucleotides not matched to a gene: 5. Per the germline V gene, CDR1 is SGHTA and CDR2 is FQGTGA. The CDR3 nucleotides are TGTGCCAGCAGCTGGGGACAGGGAGGAGAGCAGTACTTC. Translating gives CASSWGQGGEQYF.

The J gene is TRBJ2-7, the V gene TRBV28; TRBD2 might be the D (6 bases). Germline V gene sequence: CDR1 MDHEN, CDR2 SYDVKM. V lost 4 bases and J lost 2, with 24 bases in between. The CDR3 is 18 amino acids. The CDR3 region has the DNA TGTGCCAGCAGTTCTTATTGGGGAATAGCGGTTACCACCTACGAGCAGTACTTC. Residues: CASSSYWGIAVTTYEQYF.

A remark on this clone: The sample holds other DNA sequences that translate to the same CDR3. The CDR3, as DNA: TGTGCCAGCAGCCAAGGGGTTACAGATACGCAGTATTTT. As protein: CASSQGVTDTQYF. The V call is TRBV14, the J call TRBJ2-3; the D is unclear. The V and J ends lost 1 base and 3 bases respectively, with 5 bases between them. Germline CDR1 reads SGHDN; CDR2 reads FVKESK. The CDR3 consists of 13 residues. Combining the CDR3 with reference TRBV14 and TRBJ2-3 gives the whole variable domain EAGVTQFPSHSVIEKGQTVTLRCDPISGHDNLYWYRRVMGKEIKFLLHFVKESKQDESGMPNNRFLAERTGGTYSTLKVQPAELEDSGVYFCASSQGVTDTQYFGPGTRLTVL.

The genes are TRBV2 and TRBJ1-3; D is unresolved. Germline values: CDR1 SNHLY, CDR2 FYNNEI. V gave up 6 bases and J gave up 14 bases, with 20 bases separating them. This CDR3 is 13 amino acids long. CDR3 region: CASSDFAASGLYF. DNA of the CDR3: TGTGCCAGCAGCGACTTTGCCGCTTCTGGGCTATATTTT.

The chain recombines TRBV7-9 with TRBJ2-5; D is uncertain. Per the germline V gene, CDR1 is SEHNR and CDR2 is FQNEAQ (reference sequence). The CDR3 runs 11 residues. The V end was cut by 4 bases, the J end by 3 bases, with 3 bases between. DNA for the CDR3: TGTGCCAGCAGCTCTAAAGAGACCCAGTACTTC. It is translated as CASSSKETQYF. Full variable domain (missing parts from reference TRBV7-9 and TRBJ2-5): DTGVSQNPRHKITKRGQNVTFRCDPISEHNRLYWYRQTLGQGPEFLTYFQNEAQLEKSRLLSDRFSAERPKGSFSTLEIQRTEQGDSAMYLCASSSKETQYFGPGTRLLVL.

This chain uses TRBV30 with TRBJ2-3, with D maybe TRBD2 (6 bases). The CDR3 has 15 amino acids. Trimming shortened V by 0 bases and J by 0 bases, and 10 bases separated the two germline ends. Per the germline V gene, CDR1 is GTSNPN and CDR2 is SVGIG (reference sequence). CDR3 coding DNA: TGTGCCTGGAGTGTTGCAGGGACTAGCACAGATACGCAGTATTTT. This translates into CAWSVAGTSTDTQYF.

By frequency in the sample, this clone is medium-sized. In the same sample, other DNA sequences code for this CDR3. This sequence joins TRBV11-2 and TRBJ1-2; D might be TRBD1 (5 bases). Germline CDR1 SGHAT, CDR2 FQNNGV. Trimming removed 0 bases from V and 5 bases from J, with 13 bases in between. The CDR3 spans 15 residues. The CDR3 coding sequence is TGTGCCAGCAGCTTAGACGGGGGGATTAGTTATGGCTACACCTTC. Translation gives CASSLDGGISYGYTF.

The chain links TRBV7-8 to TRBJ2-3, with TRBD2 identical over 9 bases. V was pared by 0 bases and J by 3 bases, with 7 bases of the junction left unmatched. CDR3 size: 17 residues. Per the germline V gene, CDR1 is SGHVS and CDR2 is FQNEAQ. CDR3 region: CASSLAGAGGWTDTQYF. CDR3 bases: TGTGCCAGCAGCTTAGCAGGAGCGGGGGGTTGGACAGATACGCAGTATTTT. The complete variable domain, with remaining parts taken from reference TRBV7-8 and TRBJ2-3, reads GAGVSQSPRYKVAKRGQDVALRCDPISGHVSLFWYQQALGQGPEFLTYFQNEAQLDKSGLPSDRFFAERPEGSVSTLKIQRTQQEDSAVYLCASSLAGAGGWTDTQYFGPGTRLTVL.

CDR3 bases: TGTGCCAGCAGCGTAGGCCAGGGCGCCTCCTACGAGCAGTACTTC. It is translated as CASSVGQGASYEQYF. The chain couples TRBV9 to TRBJ2-7; D is perhaps TRBD1 (5 bases). Per the germline V gene, CDR1 is SGDLS and CDR2 is YYNGEE. The length of the CDR3 is 15 residues. The V gene lost 0 bases and the J gene lost 0 bases, with 10 bases spanning the gap.

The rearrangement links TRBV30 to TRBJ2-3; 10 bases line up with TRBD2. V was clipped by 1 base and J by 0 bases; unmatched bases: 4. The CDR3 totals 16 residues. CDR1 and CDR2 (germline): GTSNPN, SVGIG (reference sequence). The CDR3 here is CAWSAGLAQSTDTQYF. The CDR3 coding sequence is TGTGCCTGGAGTGCGGGACTAGCGCAGAGCACAGATACGCAGTATTTT.

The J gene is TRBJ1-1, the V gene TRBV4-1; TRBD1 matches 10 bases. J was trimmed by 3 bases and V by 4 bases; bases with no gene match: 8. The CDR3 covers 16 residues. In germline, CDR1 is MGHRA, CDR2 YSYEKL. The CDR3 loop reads CASSPGTGVVYTEAFF. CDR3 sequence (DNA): TGCGCCAGCAGCCCGGGGACAGGGGTTGTTTACACTGAAGCTTTCTTT.

Here the CDR3 DNA reads TGTGCCAGCAGTCACCGGGACAGGGGGAATTCACCCCTCCACTTT. Protein sequence: CASSHRDRGNSPLHF. This chain connects TRBV2 to TRBJ1-6; 11 bases line up with TRBD1. Looked up from germline, CDR1 is SNHLY and CDR2 is FYNNEI. CDR3 size: 15 residues. V lost 5 bases to trimming and J lost 7 bases; unmatched junction nucleotides: 4.

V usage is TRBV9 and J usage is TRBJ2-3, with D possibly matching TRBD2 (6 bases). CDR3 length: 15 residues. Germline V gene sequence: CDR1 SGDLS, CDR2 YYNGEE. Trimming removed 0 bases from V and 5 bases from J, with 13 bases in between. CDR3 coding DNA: TGTGCCAGCAGCGTAGCCGGGAGAGGAAAAGATACGCAGTATTTT. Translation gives CASSVAGRGKDTQYF. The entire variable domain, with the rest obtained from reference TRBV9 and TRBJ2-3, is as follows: DSGVTQTPKHLITATGQRVTLRCSPRSGDLSVYWYQQSLDQGLQFLIQYYNGEERAKGNILERFSAQQFPDLHSELNLSSLELGDSALYFCASSVAGRGKDTQYFGPGTRLTVL.

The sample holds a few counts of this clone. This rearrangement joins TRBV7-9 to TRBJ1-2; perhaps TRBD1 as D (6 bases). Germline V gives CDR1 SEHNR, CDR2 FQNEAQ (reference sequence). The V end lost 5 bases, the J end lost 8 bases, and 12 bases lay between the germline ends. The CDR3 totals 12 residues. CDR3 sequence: CASSEGGPGYTF. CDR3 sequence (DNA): TGTGCCAGCAGCGAGGGGGGACCGGGCTACACCTTC.

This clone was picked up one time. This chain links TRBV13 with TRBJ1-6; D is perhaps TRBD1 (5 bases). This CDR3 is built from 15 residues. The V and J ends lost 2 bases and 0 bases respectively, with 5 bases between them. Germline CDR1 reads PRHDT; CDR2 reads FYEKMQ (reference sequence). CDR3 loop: CASSLQGSYNSPLHF. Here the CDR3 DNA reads TGTGCCAGCAGCTTACAGGGCTCCTATAATTCACCCCTCCACTTT.

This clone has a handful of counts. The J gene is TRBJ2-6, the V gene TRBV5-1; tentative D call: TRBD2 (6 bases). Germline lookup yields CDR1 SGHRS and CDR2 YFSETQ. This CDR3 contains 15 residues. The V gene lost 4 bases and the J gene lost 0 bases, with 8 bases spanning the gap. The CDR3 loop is CASSPGVSGANVLTF. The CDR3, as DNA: TGCGCCAGCAGCCCGGGGGTCTCTGGGGCCAACGTCCTGACTTTC. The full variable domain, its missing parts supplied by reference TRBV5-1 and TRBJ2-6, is KAGVTQTPRYLIKTRGQQVTLSCSPISGHRSVSWYQQTPGQGLQFLFEYFSETQRNKGNFPGRFSGRQFSNSRSEMNVSTLELGDSALYLCASSPGVSGANVLTFGAGSRLTVL.

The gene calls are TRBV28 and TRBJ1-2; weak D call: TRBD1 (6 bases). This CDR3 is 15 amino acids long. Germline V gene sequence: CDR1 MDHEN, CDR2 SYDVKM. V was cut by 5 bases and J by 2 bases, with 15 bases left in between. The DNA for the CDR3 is TGTGCCAGCAGTCCCCCGCGGGGGGCGAACTATGGCTACACCTTC. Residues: CASSPPRGANYGYTF.

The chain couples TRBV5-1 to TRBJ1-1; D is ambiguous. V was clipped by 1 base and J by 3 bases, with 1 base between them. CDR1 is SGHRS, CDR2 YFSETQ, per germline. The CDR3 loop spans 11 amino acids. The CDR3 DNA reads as TGCGCCAGCAGCTTGCACACTGAAGCTTTCTTT. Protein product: CASSLHTEAFF.

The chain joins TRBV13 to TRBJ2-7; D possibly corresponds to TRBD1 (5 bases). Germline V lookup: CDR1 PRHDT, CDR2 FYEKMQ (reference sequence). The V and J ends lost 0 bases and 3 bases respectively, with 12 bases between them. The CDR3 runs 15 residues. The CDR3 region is CASSLGLGRVYEQYF. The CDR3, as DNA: TGTGCCAGCAGCTTAGGCCTCGGCAGGGTCTACGAGCAGTACTTC.

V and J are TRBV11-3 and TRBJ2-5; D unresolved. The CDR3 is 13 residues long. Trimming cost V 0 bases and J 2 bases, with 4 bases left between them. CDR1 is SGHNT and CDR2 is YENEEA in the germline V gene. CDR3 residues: CASSLDFQETQYF. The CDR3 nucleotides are TGTGCCAGCAGCTTAGATTTTCAAGAGACCCAGTACTTC.

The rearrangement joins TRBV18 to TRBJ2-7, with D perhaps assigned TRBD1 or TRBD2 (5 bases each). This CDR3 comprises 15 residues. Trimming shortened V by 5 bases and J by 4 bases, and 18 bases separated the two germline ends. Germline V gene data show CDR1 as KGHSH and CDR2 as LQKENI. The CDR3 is CASSGPAGRDYEQYF. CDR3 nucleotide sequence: TGTGCCAGCTCAGGCCCGGCAGGGAGAGATTACGAGCAGTACTTC.

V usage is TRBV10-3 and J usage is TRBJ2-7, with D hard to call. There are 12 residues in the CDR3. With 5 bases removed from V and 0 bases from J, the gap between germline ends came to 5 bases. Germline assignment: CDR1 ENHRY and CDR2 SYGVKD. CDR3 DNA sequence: TGTGCCATCAGTCCCTCCTCCTACGAGCAGTACTTC. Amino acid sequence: CAISPSSYEQYF.